The rows below give T cell receptor beta chains drawn from one sample of a study of Graves' ophthalmopathy and Graves' hyperthyroidism. TCRdb recomputed calls from the multiplex PCR reads with MiXCR, one row per CDR3 protein. The table shows hundreds of thousands of distinct CDR3 sequences, with around a fifth occurring only once. Sample: peripheral blood. These receptors were taken from a woman aged 18-29 years with stable Graves' hyperthyroidism. Some clones in this sample may be carry-over from other donors' samples. The CDR3 runs from the conserved cysteine through the conserved F or W. The order of the fields is J gene, D gene, clone size, V gene, CDR3 DNA, CDR3 protein. D genes are given only for firm matches. Clone sizes are given selectively: once, few, many, or a class where the clone is expanded.

TRBJ1-5 | . | many | TRBV5-1 | TGCGCCAGACTAAATCAGCCCCAGCATTTT | CARLNQPQHF
TRBJ1-2 | TRBD1 | many | TRBV4-1 | TGCGCCAGCAGCCGCCAACCCGGACAGGACTATGGCTACACCTTC | CASSRQPGQDYGYTF
TRBJ2-4 | TRBD2 | . | TRBV2 | TGTGCCAGCAGCCAGGGACTAGCGGGAGATTGGAACATTCAGTACTTC | CASSQGLAGDWNIQYF
TRBJ2-7 | . | many | TRBV4-1 | TGCGCCAGCAGCCAAGCAGTCTTCCTCGGGGGCGAGCAGTACTTC | CASSQAVFLGGEQYF
TRBJ1-2 | . | . | TRBV12-3/TRBV12-4 | TGTGCCAGCAGTTCCCGCTTTAACTATGGCTACACCTTC | CASSSRFNYGYTF
TRBJ2-7 | . | many | TRBV7-2 | TGTGCCAGCAGCATCCTAGCGGCGAGGGGGTACGAGCAGTACTTC | CASSILAARGYEQYF
TRBJ2-7 | TRBD2 | . | TRBV6-2/TRBV6-3 | TGTGCCAGCAGCTGGACTAGCGGGAGCGAGCAGTACTTC | CASSWTSGSEQYF
TRBJ1-1 | . | . | TRBV12-3/TRBV12-4 | TGTGCCAGCAGTCGCGGTCGGACTGAAGCTTTCTTT | CASSRGRTEAFF
TRBJ2-7 | TRBD2 | many | TRBV14 | TGTGCCAGCAGTTTCCAGCGGGAGCACGAGCAGTACTTC | CASSFQREHEQYF
TRBJ2-5 | TRBD2 | . | TRBV19 | TGTGCCAGTAGTATCGGGACGGCCCGGACTAGCGGGAGGAGAGAGACCCAGTACTTC | CASSIGTARTSGRRETQYF
TRBJ1-1 | . | . | TRBV4-1 | TGCGCCAGCAGCCGCCCTGGTGAGCGGGCTGAAGCTTTCTTT | CASSRPGERAEAFF
TRBJ2-2 | . | many | TRBV5-1 | TGCGCCAGCAGTAGAAGCGTATGGACCGGGGAGCTGTTTTTT | CASSRSVWTGELFF
TRBJ1-5 | . | many | TRBV19 | TGTGCCAGTAGTATAGATCGAACAGGGATTGGCAATCAGCCCCAGCATTTT | CASSIDRTGIGNQPQHF
TRBJ2-5 | . | many | TRBV5-6 | TGTGCCAGCAGCTTGGGGGCGGAAGAGACCCAGTACTTC | CASSLGAEETQYF
TRBJ2-5 | . | many | TRBV11-2 | TGTGCCAGCAGCTGGACATTCCAAGAGACCCAGTACTTC | CASSWTFQETQYF
TRBJ2-7 | . | few | TRBV5-1 | TGCGCCAGCAGCTTGTGGCTCGCGGGCCCCTCCTACGAGCAGTACTTC | CASSLWLAGPSYEQYF
TRBJ2-1 | . | . | TRBV25-1 | TGTGCCAGCAGTGTAGTGAATGAGCAGTTCTTC | CASSVVNEQFF
TRBJ2-7 | . | few | TRBV9 | TGTGCCAGCAGCGTAACAGAAAGCTCCTACGAGCAGTACTTC | CASSVTESSYEQYF
TRBJ2-3 | . | . | TRBV5-1 | TGCGCCAGCAAGGGCGGGGAGGCCACAGATACGCAGTATTTT | CASKGGEATDTQYF
TRBJ1-1 | . | many | TRBV12-3/TRBV12-4 | TGTGCCAGCAGTTTACGTAGAGACATCAACACTGAAGCTTTCTTT | CASSLRRDINTEAFF
TRBJ2-5 | TRBD2 | once | TRBV5-1 | TGCGCCAGCAGCTATGGACTAGCGGGGGCCCAAGAGACCCAGTACTTC | CASSYGLAGAQETQYF
TRBJ1-1 | TRBD1 | . | TRBV5-1 | TGCGCCAGCAGCTTCGGGACAGGGGGCGTGATTGATGAAGCTTTCTTT | CASSFGTGGVIDEAFF
TRBJ2-7 | TRBD1 | few | TRBV11-2 | TGTGCCAGCAGCCTCATGGGACAGAGGGAGCAGTACTTC | CASSLMGQREQYF
TRBJ2-5 | . | . | TRBV7-2 | TGTGCCAGCAGCTTAGATCAGAGGAGGCAGACCCAGTACTTC | CASSLDQRRQTQYF
TRBJ2-2 | TRBD2 | many | TRBV4-2 | TGTGCCAGCAGCCAAGTTGCAGCGGGAGGAGCCGGGGAGCTGTTTTTT | CASSQVAAGGAGELFF
TRBJ2-2 | . | . | TRBV20-1 | TGCAGTGCTAACAGACCCAACACCGGGGAGCTGTTTTTT | CSANRPNTGELFF
TRBJ1-2 | . | many | TRBV19 | TGTGCCAGTAGTATAGCGACTGAATATGGCTACACCTTC | CASSIATEYGYTF